Listed below are T cell receptor beta chains from one sample, sequenced in a study of Graves' ophthalmopathy and Graves' hyperthyroidism. MiXCR was run by TCRdb on the multiplex PCR reads, yielding one entry per CDR3 protein. This repertoire shows hundreds of thousands of distinct CDR3 sequences, roughly two fifths found once; its top ten account for roughly 3.5%. The material sequenced was peripheral blood. The receptors here all came from an adult man with Graves' ophthalmopathy. The CDR3 runs from the conserved cysteine through the conserved F or W. D genes are given only for firm matches. Size is omitted from some rows. Given values are once, few, many or a class for expanded clones.

>18|few|TRBJ2-7|TRBD2|TRBV7-2
CASSAALGLAGGRDEQYF
TGTGCCAGCAGCGCCGCTTTAGGACTAGCGGGAGGACGGGACGAGCAGTACTTC
>14|-|TRBJ2-1|-|TRBV29-1
CSVEMGSSYNEQFF
TGCAGCGTTGAGATGGGGAGCTCCTACAATGAGCAGTTCTTC
>14|few|TRBJ2-7|-|TRBV19
CASSGRNRDGEQYF
TGTGCCAGTAGTGGAAGAAACCGGGACGGCGAGCAGTACTTC
>16|many|TRBJ2-7|-|TRBV5-1
CASSPGMRKSTYEQYF
TGCGCCAGCAGCCCTGGGATGCGGAAGTCGACCTACGAGCAGTACTTC
>14|many|TRBJ2-5|TRBD2|TRBV20-1
CSAVSPGLEETQYF
TGCAGTGCTGTTAGCCCGGGACTAGAAGAGACCCAGTACTTC
>17|-|TRBJ2-6|-|TRBV10-2
CASSARDPRSGANVLTF
TGCGCCAGCAGTGCTAGAGATCCCCGCTCTGGGGCCAACGTCCTGACTTTC
>15|-|TRBJ1-5|TRBD1|TRBV10-3
CAIRADRGSNQPQHF
TGTGCCATCAGAGCAGACAGGGGGAGTAATCAGCCCCAGCATTTT
>15|-|TRBJ2-7|-|TRBV4-1
CASSQEPGLSYEQYF
TGCGCCAGCAGCCAAGAGCCGGGACTTTCCTACGAGCAGTACTTC
>13|few|TRBJ2-7|-|TRBV27
CASGEAGNYEQYF
TGTGCCAGCGGGGAGGCAGGGAACTACGAGCAGTACTTC
>16|-|TRBJ2-2|-|TRBV7-9
CASSLERAANTGELFF
TGTGCCAGCAGCTTAGAGCGAGCGGCGAACACCGGGGAGCTGTTTTTT
>14|-|TRBJ1-3|-|TRBV5-1
CASSLAGVGNTIYF
TGCGCCAGCAGCTTAGCAGGGGTTGGAAACACCATATATTTT
>13|many|TRBJ2-5|TRBD1|TRBV5-1
CASSVGQVQTQYF
TGCGCCAGCAGCGTTGGACAGGTGCAGACCCAGTACTTC
>16|-|TRBJ1-2|-|TRBV27
CASSGLFGGNNYGYTF
TGTGCCAGCAGCGGTCTTTTCGGGGGTAATAACTATGGCTACACCTTC
>11|-|TRBJ2-7|-|TRBV10-2
CATMTSYEQYF
TGCGCCACCATGACTAGTTACGAGCAGTACTTC
>13|-|TRBJ2-1|-|TRBV24-1
CATSDLGVSEQFF
TGTGCCACCAGTGATTTGGGGGTGAGTGAGCAGTTCTTC
>16|-|TRBJ2-1|TRBD1|TRBV25-1
CASSPGQGAPYNEQFF
TGTGCCAGCAGTCCGGGACAGGGGGCCCCCTACAATGAGCAGTTCTTC
>9|-|TRBJ2-7|-|TRBV29-1
CSLLDEQYF
TGCAGTTTACTAGACGAGCAGTACTTC
>13|few|TRBJ2-7|-|TRBV7-9
CASSNGPQYEQYF
TGTGCCAGCAGCAACGGTCCCCAATACGAGCAGTACTTC
>14|-|TRBJ2-5|-|TRBV5-1
CASTVMGSQETQYF
TGCGCCAGCACCGTAATGGGTTCTCAAGAGACCCAGTACTTC
>12|many|TRBJ2-7|-|TRBV10-3
CAISATGNEQYF
TGTGCCATCAGTGCTACAGGCAACGAGCAGTACTTC
>15|many|TRBJ1-5|TRBD1|TRBV20-1
CSASLGQGRAQPQHF
TGCAGTGCTAGCTTGGGACAGGGAAGGGCTCAGCCCCAGCATTTT
>15|many|TRBJ2-2|-|TRBV7-6
CASSLAAANTGELFF
TGTGCCAGCAGCTTAGCAGCAGCGAACACCGGGGAGCTGTTTTTT
>15|few|TRBJ1-1|-|TRBV20-1
CSARVSGGGPTEAFF
TGCAGTGCTAGAGTTTCAGGAGGGGGGCCCACTGAAGCTTTCTTT
>14|many|TRBJ1-4|-|TRBV7-2
CASSLGVSGEKLFF
TGTGCCAGCAGCTTAGGAGTGTCGGGGGAAAAACTGTTTTTT
>14|few|TRBJ2-2|-|TRBV7-3
CASSSGVLTGELFF
TGTGCCAGCAGCTCCGGGGTTCTCACCGGGGAGCTGTTTTTT
>15|once|TRBJ2-5|TRBD2|TRBV5-1
CASSPLGTSMETQYF
TGCGCCAGCAGCCCCCTGGGGACTAGCATGGAGACCCAGTACTTC
>14|many|TRBJ2-7|-|TRBV7-2
CASSLDGGPNEQYF
TGTGCCAGCAGCTTAGATGGGGGGCCGAACGAGCAGTACTTC
>12|few|TRBJ1-1|-|TRBV7-9
CASGRGNTEAFF
TGTGCCAGCGGGAGGGGGAACACTGAAGCTTTCTTT
>15|many|TRBJ1-3|-|TRBV12-3/TRBV12-4
CASRQDGSSGNTIYF
TGTGCCAGCAGACAAGACGGAAGCTCTGGAAACACCATATATTTT
>10|many|TRBJ2-7|-|TRBV20-1
CSARREEQYF
TGCAGTGCTAGGAGGGAAGAGCAGTACTTC
>14|few|TRBJ2-5|-|TRBV27
CASSFLDGKETQYF
TGTGCCAGCAGTTTCCTCGACGGTAAAGAGACCCAGTACTTC
>14|-|TRBJ2-5|-|TRBV7-8
CASSGRVGRQPQYF
TGTGCCAGCAGCGGCCGGGTCGGCCGTCAGCCCCAGTACTTC